This entry lists 19 T cell receptor beta chains sequenced from one sample in a study of blood T cell repertoires in COVID-19. Profiling relied on immunoSEQ multiplex PCR, and the TCRdb table lists in-frame clones only, not all of them. The top ten clones hold around 1.1% of a sample with about 190,000 clones, approximately 91% of them seen once. The sequenced sample was peripheral blood. Source of these receptors: a man aged 25 to 45 with acute or convalescent COVID-19.

The rearrangement links TRBV27 to TRBJ2-5; 9 bases are a match to TRBD1. The V gene end was trimmed by 7 bases and the J gene end by 5 bases; junction bases not matched to a gene: 8. Germline V CDR1 and CDR2: MNHEY, SMNVEV (reference sequence). The CDR3 consists of 14 residues. The DNA of the CDR3 is TGTGCCAGCACCGGGACAGGGACGGGCGAGACCCAGTACTTC. Its protein product is CASTGTGTGETQYF.

The V gene is TRBV5-8, the J gene TRBJ2-7, with D perhaps matching TRBD1 (6 bases). Per germline, CDR1 SGHTS and CDR2 YDEGEE. V shed 4 bases and J shed 0 bases, with 17 bases lying between them. The CDR3 sequence is 16 residues long. The DNA for the CDR3 is TGTGCCAGCAGCATGCGGACAGCAGCAAGCTCCTACGAGCAGTACTTC. Translated: CASSMRTAASSYEQYF.

The rearrangement joins TRBV9 to TRBJ1-2; unclear D gene. This CDR3 is 13 amino acids long. Germline lookup yields CDR1 SGDLS and CDR2 YYNGEE. Trimming stripped 5 bases from V and 2 bases from J, with 10 bases between. In DNA form, the CDR3 reads TGTGCCAGCAGTGACACCGCCAACTATGGCTACACCTTC. Its translation is CASSDTANYGYTF.

This clone was seen a few times. This chain joins TRBV12-3 or TRBV12-4 and TRBJ1-1; D remains ambiguous. V lost 2 bases and J 1 base, leaving 5 bases between the germline ends. The CDR3 is 13 amino acids. The CDR3 DNA reads TGTGCCAGCAGTTTAAGAGAGAACACTGAAGCTTTCTTT. This translates into CASSLRENTEAFF.

In DNA, the CDR3 is TGTGCCAGCAGTTTACCAGGTCCAACCAATGAGCAGTTCTTC. It specifies CASSLPGPTNEQFF. V gene TRBV28 combines with J gene TRBJ2-1; no clear D gene. V gave up 2 bases and J gave up 6 bases, with 11 bases separating them. The CDR3 sequence is 14 residues long. CDR1 and CDR2 from the germline V gene are MDHEN and SYDVKM. Drawing the rest from reference TRBV28 and TRBJ2-1, the complete variable domain is DVKVTQSSRYLVKRTGEKVFLECVQDMDHENMFWYRQDPGLGLRLIYFSYDVKMKEKGDIPEGYSVSREKKERFSLILESASTNQTSMYLCASSLPGPTNEQFFGPGTRLTVL.

The chain carries TRBV5-6 and TRBJ2-1, with TRBD2 identical over 9 bases. The CDR3 length is 17 residues. V lost 4 bases, J lost 6 bases, and 14 bases stayed unmatched. Germline V lookup: CDR1 SGHDT, CDR2 YYEEEE. CDR3 sequence reads: CASSRSASGVEFNEQFF. The CDR3 DNA reads TGTGCCAGCAGCCGGAGCGCTAGCGGGGTCGAATTCAATGAGCAGTTCTTC. The full variable domain, in which reference TRBV5-6 and TRBJ2-1 provide the parts outside the CDR3, is DAGVTQSPTHLIKTRGQQVTLRCSPKSGHDTVSWYQQALGQGPQFIFQYYEEEERQRGNFPDRFSGHQFPNYSSELNVNALLLGDSALYLCASSRSASGVEFNEQFFGPGTRLTVL.

The chain couples TRBV7-3 to TRBJ2-2, with TRBD2 matching 9 bases. The CDR3 is made up of 18 amino acids. V lost 1 base and J lost 5; bases outside the gene matches: 11. Germline values: CDR1 SGHTA, CDR2 FQGTGA. The CDR3 reads CASSLKNTGTSLTGELFF. The CDR3 nucleotides read TGTGCCAGCAGCTTAAAGAATACAGGGACTAGCCTAACCGGGGAGCTGTTTTTT.

This rearrangement joins TRBV19 to TRBJ2-7; a possible D gene is TRBD1 (5 bases). The CDR3 sequence is 14 residues long. V shed 3 bases and J shed 2 bases, with 11 bases lying between them. CDR1 is LNHDA and CDR2 is SQIVND in the germline V gene (reference sequence). CDR3 protein: CASSMGWGPYEQYF. CDR3 nucleotide sequence: TGTGCCAGTAGTATGGGATGGGGCCCCTACGAGCAGTACTTC.

A note on this clone: Other DNA sequences of this sample code for an identical CDR3. The CDR3 coding sequence is TGTGCCAGCTCACCATTAGCGGGAGGACCAGATACGCAGTATTTT. Protein product: CASSPLAGGPDTQYF. V usage is TRBV18 and J usage is TRBJ2-3, with 10 bases that match TRBD2. Germline CDR1 and CDR2: KGHSH and LQKENI. Trimming cost V 2 bases and J 4 bases; bases outside gene matches: 3. The CDR3 runs to 15 residues.

This sequence joins TRBV7-2 and TRBJ2-5; 7 bases agree with TRBD2. Germline V gene lookup returns CDR1 SGHTA and CDR2 FQGNSA. This CDR3 region has 12 residues. J gave up 9 bases and V 10 bases, and 11 bases lay outside the gene matches. DNA of the CDR3: TGTGCCACGCGACCCGGACTAGGTGCCCAGTACTTC. It translates to CATRPGLGAQYF.

The rearrangement joins TRBV9 to TRBJ2-6; the match to TRBD1 covers 7 bases. CDR3 size: 13 residues. Looked up from germline, CDR1 is SGDLS and CDR2 is YYNGEE. The junction had 10 bases not matched to a gene; V was cut back by 3 bases and J by 16 bases. The CDR3 DNA reads TGTGCCAGCAGCGCAGGGACAGCCCTCGAACTGACTTTC. Translation: CASSAGTALELTF.

V and J are TRBV19 and TRBJ1-5; D is possibly TRBD1 (5 bases). The CDR3 sequence is 15 residues long. CDR1 and CDR2 from the germline V gene are LNHDA and SQIVND (reference sequence). Trimming stripped 3 bases from V and 4 bases from J, with 13 bases between. CDR3 DNA sequence: TGTGCCAGTAGTATCAGCTTGCAGGGTAATCAGCCCCAGCATTTT. Encoded protein: CASSISLQGNQPQHF.

The chain's CDR3 is CASSPNQGSYGYTF. In nucleotides, the CDR3 is TGTGCCAGCAGCCCTAATCAGGGATCCTATGGCTACACCTTC. This chain joins TRBV7-9 and TRBJ1-2; the D gene is possibly TRBD1 (5 bases). The germline gives CDR1 SEHNR, CDR2 FQNEAQ (reference sequence). This CDR3 spans 14 amino acids. V lost 5 bases to trimming and J lost 4 bases, with 14 bases between them.

This chain uses TRBV9 with TRBJ1-4; 8 bases are shared with TRBD1. The ends lost 4 bases at V and 0 bases at J; junction bases unmatched: 8. CDR1 is SGDLS and CDR2 is YYNGEE in the germline V gene. The CDR3 covers 17 residues. CDR3 amino acids: CASSTQGATTTNEKLFF. In DNA form, the CDR3 reads TGTGCCAGCAGCACGCAGGGGGCAACGACAACTAATGAAAAACTGTTTTTT.

The chain recombines TRBV13 with TRBJ1-3; the match to TRBD1 covers 7 bases. J was trimmed by 0 bases and V by 4 bases; bases with no gene match: 12. The CDR3 is 18 residues long. From germline, CDR1 is PRHDT and CDR2 FYEKMQ (reference sequence). DNA of the CDR3: TGTGCCAGCAGCTCTCTCAAAGACAGGGCGCTCTCTGGAAACACCATATATTTT. It is translated as CASSSLKDRALSGNTIYF.

V gene TRBV7-9 combines with J gene TRBJ1-1; D remains ambiguous. Germline V CDR1 and CDR2: SEHNR, FQNEAQ (reference sequence). The CDR3 sequence is 13 residues long. V dropped 4 bases and J dropped 12 bases, with 18 bases sitting between them. CDR3 DNA sequence: TGTGCCAGCAGCTCGGGAGCGACGGGGAGGCCTTTCTTT. Its protein is CASSSGATGRPFF.

Only a few counts were recorded for this clone. J is TRBJ1-1 and V is TRBV7-9; D ambiguous. This CDR3 has 13 residues. CDR1 SEHNR and CDR2 FQNEAQ come from the germline V gene (reference sequence). Between the trimmed V and J ends, which lost 5 bases and 0 bases, there was a span of 7 bases. As DNA, the CDR3 is TGTGCCAGCAGCCTAGATATGAACACTGAAGCTTTCTTT. As protein: CASSLDMNTEAFF.

V is TRBV7-9 and J is TRBJ1-1, with no clear D. The germline gives CDR1 SEHNR, CDR2 FQNEAQ (reference sequence). The ends were cut back, 4 bases at V and 5 bases at J, with 11 bases in the middle. The CDR3 loop spans 13 amino acids. CDR3 protein: CASSYEARTEAFF. In nucleotides, the CDR3 is TGTGCCAGCAGCTATGAGGCAAGGACTGAAGCTTTCTTT.

The V gene is TRBV9, the J gene TRBJ2-1; D is ambiguous. The germline V and J ends were trimmed by 1 base and 1 base, with 12 bases remaining between them. This CDR3 spans 16 amino acids. Germline lookup yields CDR1 SGDLS and CDR2 YYNGEE. CDR3 protein: CASSVSILSSYNEQFF. In DNA, the CDR3 is TGTGCCAGCAGCGTATCAATCCTAAGTTCCTACAATGAGCAGTTCTTC.